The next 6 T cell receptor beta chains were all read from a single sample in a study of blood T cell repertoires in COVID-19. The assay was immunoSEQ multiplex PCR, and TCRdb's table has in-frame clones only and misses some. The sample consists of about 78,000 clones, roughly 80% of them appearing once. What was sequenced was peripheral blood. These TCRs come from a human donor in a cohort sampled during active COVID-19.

As DNA, the CDR3 is TGTGCCAGCAGTCCATTCGGACAGGGGACCTACGAGCAGTACTTC. Its protein product is CASSPFGQGTYEQYF. The chain has TRBV6-6 and TRBJ2-7; 9 nucleotides match TRBD1. The CDR3 spans 15 residues. Trimming removed 5 bases from V and 2 bases from J; junction bases left unmatched: 7. Germline CDR1 reads MNHNY; CDR2 reads SVGAGI (reference sequence).

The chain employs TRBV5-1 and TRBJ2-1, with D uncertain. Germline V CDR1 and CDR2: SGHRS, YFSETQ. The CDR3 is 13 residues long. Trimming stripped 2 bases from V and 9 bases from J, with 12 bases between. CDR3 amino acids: CASSLSTETEQFF. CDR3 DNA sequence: TGCGCCAGCAGCTTATCAACGGAGACTGAGCAGTTCTTC.

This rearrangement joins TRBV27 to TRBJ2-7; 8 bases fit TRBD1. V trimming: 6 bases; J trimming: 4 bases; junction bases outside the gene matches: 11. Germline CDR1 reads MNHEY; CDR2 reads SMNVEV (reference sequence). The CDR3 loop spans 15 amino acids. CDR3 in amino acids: CASSPDRDPFYEQYF. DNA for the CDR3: TGTGCCAGCAGCCCGGACAGGGATCCTTTTTACGAGCAGTACTTC.

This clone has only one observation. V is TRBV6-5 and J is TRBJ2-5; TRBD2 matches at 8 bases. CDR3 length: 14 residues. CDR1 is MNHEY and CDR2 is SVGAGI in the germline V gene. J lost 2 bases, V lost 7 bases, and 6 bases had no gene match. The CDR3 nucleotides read TGTGCCAGCACCCGACCGGGGGGGCAAGAGACCCAGTACTTC. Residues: CASTRPGGQETQYF.

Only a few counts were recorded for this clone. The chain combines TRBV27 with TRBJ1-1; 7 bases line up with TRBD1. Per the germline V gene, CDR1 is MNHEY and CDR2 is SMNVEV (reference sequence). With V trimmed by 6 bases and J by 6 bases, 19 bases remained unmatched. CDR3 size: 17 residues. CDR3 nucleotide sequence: TGTGCCAGCAGAACTGCCCGGACAGGTAAATCAGACCCTGAAGCTTTCTTT. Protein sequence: CASRTARTGKSDPEAFF.

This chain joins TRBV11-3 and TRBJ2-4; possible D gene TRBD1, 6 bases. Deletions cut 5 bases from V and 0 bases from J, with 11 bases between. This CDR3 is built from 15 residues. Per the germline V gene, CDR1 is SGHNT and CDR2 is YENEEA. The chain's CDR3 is CASSQGRLAKNIQYF. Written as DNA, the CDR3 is TGTGCCAGCAGCCAGGGGAGATTAGCCAAAAACATTCAGTACTTC. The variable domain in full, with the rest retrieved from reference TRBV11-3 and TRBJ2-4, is EAGVVQSPRYKIIEKKQPVAFWCNPISGHNTLYWYLQNLGQGPELLIRYENEEAVDDSQLPKDRFSAERLKGVDSTLKIQPAELGDSAVYLCASSQGRLAKNIQYFGAGTRLSVL.